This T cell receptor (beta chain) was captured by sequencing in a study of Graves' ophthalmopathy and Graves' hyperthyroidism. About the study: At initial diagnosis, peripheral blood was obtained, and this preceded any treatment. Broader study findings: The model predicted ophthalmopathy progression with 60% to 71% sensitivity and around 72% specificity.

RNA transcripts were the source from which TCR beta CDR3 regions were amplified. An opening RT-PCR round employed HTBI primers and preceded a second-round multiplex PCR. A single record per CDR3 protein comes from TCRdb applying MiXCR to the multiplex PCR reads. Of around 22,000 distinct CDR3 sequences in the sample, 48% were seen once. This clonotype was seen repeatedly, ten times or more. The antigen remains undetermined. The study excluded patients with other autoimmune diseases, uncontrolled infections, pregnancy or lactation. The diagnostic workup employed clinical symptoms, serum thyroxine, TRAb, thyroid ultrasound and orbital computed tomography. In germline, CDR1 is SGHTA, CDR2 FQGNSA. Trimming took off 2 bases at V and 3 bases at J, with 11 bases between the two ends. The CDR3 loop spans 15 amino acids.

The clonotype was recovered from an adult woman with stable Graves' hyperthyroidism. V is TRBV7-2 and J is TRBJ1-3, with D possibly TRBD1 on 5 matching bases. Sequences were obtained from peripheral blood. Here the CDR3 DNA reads TGTGCCAGCAGCTTATTGGGGGGATATGGAAACACCATATATTTT. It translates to CASSLLGGYGNTIYF.